Sequencing of this T cell receptor beta chain was carried out in a study of T cell repertoires in cytomegalovirus infection. Study in general: Indicated by public TCR beta signatures were CMV infection and matching HLA type.

Comments on this clonotype: What it recognizes is unknown.

Each CDR3 protein gets one entry after TCRdb re-called the reads with MiXCR. The table records approximately 130,000 distinct CDR3 sequences, roughly a quarter of them present only once. Sequencing input: PBMCs, sequenced either directly or after in vitro stimulation (not recorded which). This TCR came from a human donor in good health (CMV status not recorded). Some clones in this sample may be carry-over from other donors' samples.

CDR3 protein: CSVIQGYEQYV. The DNA for the CDR3 is TGCAGCGTTATACAGGGCTACGAGCAGTACGTC. This chain connects TRBV29-1 to TRBJ2-7; possibly TRBD1 for D (6 bases). The CDR3 length is 11 residues. Germline V gene sequence: CDR1 SQVTM, CDR2 ANQGSEA. Trimming took 5 bases from V and 3 from J, leaving 8 bases between them.